Listed here are 12 T cell receptor beta chains from one sample, sequenced in a study of Ad26.COV2.S vaccination and SARS-CoV-2 variants (dated by TCRdb to the early 2020s). The library relied on the immunoSEQ multiplex PCR assay. TCRdb holds this immuneACCESS table with in-frame rearrangements only. Some clones are missing; in checked studies, unresolved V genes explain under half, and the rest has no known cause. The sample table contains approximately 300,000 clones; only one count was recorded for around 84% of them. The top ten constitute 1.9% of the sample. The label giving this sample's treatment or condition can be read as: around 19 received Ad26.COV2.S at low or high dose, single or two shots; several received placebo; per-sample allocation not given. Repertoires of vaccine and placebo recipients were sequenced from samples collected on day 63 after the first injection. Here the sequenced sample was peripheral blood, taken in a trial of Ad26.COV2.S vaccine versus placebo. The receptors shown here come from a person aged 18-60 years who received the Ad26.COV2.S COVID-19 vaccine or a placebo.

The gene calls are TRBV18 and TRBJ1-3; a possible D gene is TRBD1 (6 bases). This CDR3 is 15 amino acids long. CDR1 is KGHSH, CDR2 LQKENI, per germline. V was pared by 3 bases and J by 0 bases, with 9 bases between. DNA of the CDR3: TGTGCCAGCTCACCTACAGGGTTCTCTGGAAACACCATATATTTT. Amino acid sequence: CASSPTGFSGNTIYF.

The J gene is TRBJ2-2, the V gene TRBV19; D is perhaps TRBD1 (5 bases). Germline values: CDR1 LNHDA, CDR2 SQIVND (reference sequence). CDR3 length: 13 residues. V was clipped by 6 bases and J by 6 bases, with 11 bases between them. CDR3 in DNA: TGTGCCAGTAGGGGAACAGGCCCCGGGGAGCTGTTTTTT. Residues: CASRGTGPGELFF.

The chain is built from TRBV27 and TRBJ2-2; D call uncertain. The V gene's germline CDR1 is MNHEY and CDR2 SMNVEV (reference sequence). V lost 3 bases to trimming and J lost 6 bases, with 5 bases between them. The CDR3 runs 12 residues. The CDR3 is CASSFLAGELFF. The DNA of the CDR3 is TGTGCCAGCAGTTTTTTAGCCGGGGAGCTGTTTTTT.

The V and J genes are TRBV7-2 and TRBJ1-2; 10 bases line up with TRBD1. Germline V gene lookup returns CDR1 SGHTA and CDR2 FQGNSA. The CDR3 extends over 15 amino acids. J gave up 6 bases and V 5 bases, and 9 bases lay outside the gene matches. The CDR3 nucleotides are TGTGCCAGCAGCAAGGACAGGGGGGAGTATAATGGCTACACCTTC. This codes for CASSKDRGEYNGYTF. Filled out from reference TRBV7-2 and TRBJ1-2, the complete variable domain reads GAGVSQSPSNKVTEKGKDVELRCDPISGHTALYWYRQSLGQGLEFLIYFQGNSAPDKSGLPSDRFSAERTGGSVSTLTIQRTQQEDSAVYLCASSKDRGEYNGYTFGSGTRLTVV.

The CDR3 nucleotides read TGTGCCAGCAGTTACCCCCCTCACTCGGGACTAGCGGGGCCCAGCACAGATACGCAGTATTTT. This sequence encodes CASSYPPHSGLAGPSTDTQYF. The chain has TRBV6-7 and TRBJ2-3, with 13 nucleotides matching TRBD2. TRBV6-7 is annotated as an ORF whose role is uncertain. CDR3 length: 21 amino acids. V gave up 2 bases and J gave up 0 bases; unmatched junction bases: 14.

This clone was picked up many times. The chain joins TRBV7-9 to TRBJ2-4; D not resolved. V was cut by 5 bases and J by 4 bases, with 15 bases left in between. CDR1 and CDR2 from the germline V gene are SEHNR and FQNEAQ (reference sequence). This CDR3 is built from 15 residues. The DNA for the CDR3 is TGTGCCAGCAGCCCTCGAGGCAGTAAGAAAAACATTCAGTACTTC. Amino acids: CASSPRGSKKNIQYF.

Worth noting for this clone: The sample carries other DNA sequences with the same CDR3. J is TRBJ1-2 and V is TRBV7-2; 8 bases agree with TRBD1. Germline loops: CDR1 SGHTA, CDR2 FQGNSA. Unmatched junction bases numbered 18, after V lost 4 bases and J lost 8 bases. CDR3 length: 17 amino acids. The CDR3 loop is CASSSQLQGVGVGGYTF. The CDR3 DNA sequence: TGTGCCAGCAGCTCCCAATTACAGGGGGTCGGGGTAGGAGGCTACACCTTC.

The chain combines TRBV11-1 with TRBJ2-1; the D is unclear. CDR3 size: 16 residues. Trimming shortened V by 5 bases and J by 4 bases, and 18 bases separated the two germline ends. From germline, CDR1 is SGHAT and CDR2 FQDESV (reference sequence). CDR3 in DNA: TGTGCCAGCAGCCCTGACTGGTACCTCTTGTACAATGAGCAGTTCTTC. The encoded protein is CASSPDWYLLYNEQFF.

This chain's CDR3 is CASSPIGLGYGYTF. The CDR3 DNA reads TGTGCCAGCAGCCCCATCGGCCTGGGCTATGGCTACACCTTC. The genes are TRBV7-9 and TRBJ1-2; D uncertain. V dropped 5 bases and J dropped 4 bases, with 14 bases sitting between them. The CDR3 runs 14 residues. CDR1 and CDR2 from the germline V gene are SEHNR and FQNEAQ (reference sequence). The full variable domain, rest sourced from reference TRBV7-9 and TRBJ1-2, is DTGVSQNPRHKITKRGQNVTFRCDPISEHNRLYWYRQTLGQGPEFLTYFQNEAQLEKSRLLSDRFSAERPKGSFSTLEIQRTEQGDSAMYLCASSPIGLGYGYTFGSGTRLTVV.

This clone occurred a few times. The chain joins TRBV4-3 to TRBJ1-5; D is unclear. The V end was cut by 0 bases, the J end by 2 bases, with 8 bases between. Germline V CDR1 and CDR2: LGHNA, YSLEER. The CDR3 consists of 15 residues. CDR3 coding DNA: TGCGCCAGCAGCCAAGATGGGCTGGGCAATCAGCCCCAGCATTTT. Translation gives CASSQDGLGNQPQHF.

This clone was counted only a few times. The genes are TRBV3-1 (or the pseudogene TRBV3-2) and TRBJ2-7; the D is unclear. V was clipped by 1 base and J by 3 bases, with 10 bases between them. CDR1 and CDR2 from the germline V gene are LGHDT and YNNKEL (reference sequence). This CDR3 is 14 amino acids long. The CDR3 reads CASSQVGPFYEQYF. The DNA for the CDR3 is TGTGCCAGCAGCCAAGTGGGCCCCTTCTACGAGCAGTACTTC.

This chain links TRBV7-2 with TRBJ1-4; tentatively, D is TRBD1 (5 bases). This CDR3 region has 14 residues. CDR1 SGHTA and CDR2 FQGNSA come from the germline V gene. V dropped 5 bases and J dropped 5 bases, with 12 bases sitting between them. As DNA, the CDR3 is TGTGCCAGCAGCGAAGACAGAAGAAATGAAAAACTGTTTTTT. This codes for CASSEDRRNEKLFF. The entire variable domain, with the rest obtained from reference TRBV7-2 and TRBJ1-4, is as follows: GAGVSQSPSNKVTEKGKDVELRCDPISGHTALYWYRQSLGQGLEFLIYFQGNSAPDKSGLPSDRFSAERTGGSVSTLTIQRTQQEDSAVYLCASSEDRRNEKLFFGSGTQLSVL.